The clone carrying this T cell receptor (beta chain) was counted a single time. The antigen remains unidentified. The data are from a study of T cell clones after liver transplantation. As for the study in general: Samples came from ITN030ST, which attempted immunosuppression withdrawal within 2 years of liver transplantation. Study-level results: Rather than being deleted, graft donor-reactive T cells may have moved into the graft. Post-transplant, graft-donor-reactive CD4 TCRbeta sequences in blood dropped significantly in most of the 8 subjects.

The germline V gene encodes CDR1 SNHLY and CDR2 FYNNEI. The CDR3 sequence is 15 residues long. The ends were cut back, 7 bases at V and 3 bases at J, with 16 bases in the middle. Measured with immunoSEQ multiplex PCR; TCRdb has only the in-frame clones, and not every one. The table lists about 19,000 clones, 88% of them singletons, with approximately 12% in the top ten. This clonotype originated in a human donor who received a liver transplant. The source material was CD8+ T cells from blood, sampled before liver transplant. The rearrangement joins TRBV2 to TRBJ2-1, with a tentative D call TRBD2 (6 bases). CDR3: CASNPRERIYNEQFF. CDR3 bases: TGTGCCAGCAATCCACGGGAGAGGATCTACAATGAGCAGTTCTTC.